Below, 26 T cell receptor beta chains from the same sample are listed, as sequenced in a study of blood T cell repertoires in COVID-19. Using immunoSEQ multiplex PCR, the repertoire was profiled, and TCRdb retains in-frame clones only, with some absent. The sample includes about 250,000 clones, approximately 84% of them seen just once. Sequenced input: PBMCs or T cells enriched from blood (not recorded which). These receptors were taken from a woman between 50 and 59 years old who had been exposed to COVID-19.

The genes are TRBV7-6 and TRBJ1-1; 7 nucleotides align to TRBD1. Germline lookup yields CDR1 SGHVS and CDR2 FNYEAQ. V lost 1 base to trimming and J lost 4 bases; unmatched junction nucleotides: 6. The CDR3 has 15 residues. CDR3 loop: CASSLGPQGFTEAFF. The DNA of the CDR3 is TGTGCCAGCAGCTTAGGTCCACAGGGGTTCACTGAAGCTTTCTTT.

CDR3 bases: TGCGCCAGCAGTGAACAGGGCTCTGGAAACACCATATATTTT. It specifies CASSEQGSGNTIYF. The chain carries TRBV10-2 and TRBJ1-3; TRBD1 might be the D (6 bases). Germline V gene lookup returns CDR1 WSHSY and CDR2 SAAADI. Trimming pared 3 bases from V and 0 bases from J, leaving 6 bases between. The CDR3 loop spans 14 amino acids.

The chain couples TRBV10-1 to TRBJ2-1; tentatively, D is TRBD2 (6 bases). Trimming removed 10 bases at V and 8 bases at J, with 18 bases between. This CDR3 is 13 amino acids long. Germline CDR1 and CDR2: WNHNN and SYGVQD (reference sequence). The CDR3 spells CATSVGGRYEQFF. The CDR3 coding sequence is TGCGCCACCTCTGTGGGGGGTAGGTATGAGCAGTTCTTC.

The chain couples TRBV9 to TRBJ1-1; 8 positions agree with TRBD1. Germline trimming cut 4 bases from V and 7 bases from J; bases unmatched to any gene: 6. From germline, CDR1 is SGDLS and CDR2 YYNGEE. The CDR3 extends over 13 amino acids. DNA for the CDR3: TGTGCCAGCAGCCCCGACAGGGGAGGTGAAGCTTTCTTT. It encodes CASSPDRGGEAFF.

The chain employs TRBV7-8 and TRBJ1-1; 7 bases are shared with TRBD1. V lost 3 bases to trimming and J lost 4 bases; unmatched junction nucleotides: 11. The CDR3 covers 16 residues. CDR1 is SGHVS and CDR2 is FQNEAQ in the germline V gene. The CDR3 protein is CASSFETGTVRTEAFF. CDR3 in DNA: TGTGCCAGCAGCTTTGAGACCGGGACAGTTCGCACTGAAGCTTTCTTT.

The rearrangement links TRBV2 to TRBJ2-1; 7 bases map to TRBD2. The V gene's germline CDR1 is SNHLY and CDR2 FYNNEI. The CDR3 is 14 amino acids. V was pared by 8 bases and J by 5 bases, with 9 bases of the junction left unmatched. CDR3 coding DNA: TGTGCCAGCCGGCCCCGTGGGACTAACAATGAGCAGTTCTTC. It codes for CASRPRGTNNEQFF.

The chain employs TRBV7-8 and TRBJ1-2, with a possible D match to TRBD1 (6 bases). This CDR3 has 16 amino acids. With 6 bases removed from V and 0 bases from J, the gap between germline ends came to 17 bases. Germline loops: CDR1 SGHVS, CDR2 FQNEAQ. The CDR3 region has the DNA TGTGCCAGCAGTCCAACTCGGGACAAACCTAACTATGGCTACACCTTC. Its protein product is CASSPTRDKPNYGYTF.

The chain joins TRBV25-1 to TRBJ2-5, with 7 bases that match TRBD2. With 2 bases clipped from V and 5 bases from J, the junction kept 8 bases outside the gene matches. The CDR3 runs 15 residues. Germline CDR1 reads MGHDK; CDR2 reads SYGVNS. CDR3 in amino acids: CASSEPGLGRETQYF. For the CDR3, the DNA is TGTGCCAGCAGTGAACCAGGACTAGGGCGGGAGACCCAGTACTTC.

The chain employs TRBV29-1 and TRBJ2-1, with 9 bases lining up with TRBD1. The CDR3 length is 13 residues. The ends lost 5 bases at V and 7 bases at J; junction bases unmatched: 6. Germline values: CDR1 SQVTM, CDR2 ANQGSEA. The CDR3: CSVQGGQGNEQFF. DNA for the CDR3: TGCAGCGTTCAGGGGGGACAGGGAAATGAGCAGTTCTTC.

The chain has TRBV11-1 and TRBJ1-1; 8 nucleotides line up with TRBD1. CDR1 and CDR2 from the germline V gene are SGHAT and FQDESV (reference sequence). V dropped 4 bases and J dropped 5; count of bases not matched to a gene: 3. The CDR3 consists of 13 residues. CDR3 protein: CASSSYRGTEAFF. CDR3 nucleotides: TGTGCCAGCAGCTCATACAGGGGGACTGAAGCTTTCTTT.

V and J are TRBV6-5 and TRBJ1-1; possibly TRBD1 for D (6 bases). CDR3 length equals 15 residues. Germline CDR1 MNHEY, CDR2 SVGAGI. Trimming left V 7 bases short and J 3 bases short, with 18 bases between. CDR3 coding DNA: TGTGCCAGCACTCGTCTGTTTGGGACACACACTGAAGCTTTCTTT. This translates into CASTRLFGTHTEAFF.

The chain carries TRBV4-3 and TRBJ1-2; 12 bases are shared with TRBD1. The CDR3 spans 14 residues. V lost 1 base to trimming and J lost 7 bases; unmatched junction nucleotides: 1. Germline CDR1 LGHNA, CDR2 YSLEER. The CDR3 is CASSQGDRGLGYTF. The CDR3, as DNA: TGCGCCAGCAGCCAAGGGGACAGGGGGCTTGGCTACACCTTC.

This clone was found a few times. The chain employs TRBV3-1 (or the pseudogene TRBV3-2) and TRBJ1-3; D not resolved. Trimming pared 1 base from V and 0 bases from J, leaving 13 bases between. From germline, CDR1 is LGHDT and CDR2 YNNKEL (reference sequence). This CDR3 has 17 amino acids. DNA of the CDR3: TGTGCCAGCAGCCAAGGGAAAGGCGGTCGCTCTGGAAACACCATATATTTT. Translated: CASSQGKGGRSGNTIYF.

This CDR3 is CASSGDWSGTANTEAFF. In DNA, the CDR3 is TGTGCCAGCAGTGGAGATTGGTCCGGGACAGCGAACACTGAAGCTTTCTTT. The J gene is TRBJ1-1, the V gene TRBV25-1; 7 positions agree with TRBD1. The CDR3 runs to 17 residues. Germline CDR1 MGHDK, CDR2 SYGVNS. V gave up 4 bases and J gave up 1 base; unmatched junction bases: 12.

The J gene is TRBJ1-1, the V gene TRBV2; the D is unclear. The germline V gene has CDR1 SNHLY and CDR2 FYNNEI. This CDR3 has 13 amino acids. V lost 8 bases and J 1 base, leaving 11 bases between the germline ends. CDR3 in amino acids: CASGHGGNTEAFF. Here the CDR3 DNA reads TGTGCCAGCGGCCATGGAGGGAACACTGAAGCTTTCTTT. Variable domain in full (rest from reference TRBV2 and TRBJ1-1): EPEVTQTPSHQVTQMGQEVILRCVPISNHLYFYWYRQILGQKVEFLVSFYNNEISEKSEIFDDQFSVERPDGSNFTLKIRSTKLEDSAMYFCASGHGGNTEAFFGQGTRLTVV.

This clone appeared a single time. V usage is TRBV21-1 and J usage is TRBJ2-7; the table's D call TRBD1 went unverified against the DNA. TRBV21-1 is labeled a pseudogene. The CDR3 loop spans 16 amino acids. CDR3 in amino acids: CASSKYCRTGTYEQYF. CDR3 DNA: TGTGCCAGCAGCAAATACTGCCGGACAGGGACCTACGAGCAGTACTTC.

The V gene is TRBV18, the J gene TRBJ1-6; 7 nucleotides line up with TRBD1. J lost 5 bases, V lost 5 bases, and 3 bases had no gene match. CDR1 and CDR2 (germline): KGHSH, LQKENI. CDR3 size: 14 residues. CDR3 sequence (DNA): TGTGCCAGCTCATCAGGGGGACATAATTCACCCCTCCACTTT. This sequence encodes CASSSGGHNSPLHF.

This chain joins TRBV7-2 and TRBJ1-6, with unresolved D. Per germline, CDR1 SGHTA and CDR2 FQGNSA. The CDR3 loop spans 13 amino acids. V shed 1 base and J shed 7 bases, with 5 bases lying between them. The CDR3 DNA sequence: TGTGCCAGCAGCTTAGATCGGAATTCACCCCTCCACTTT. It is translated as CASSLDRNSPLHF.

The rearrangement uses TRBV7-8 and TRBJ1-1, with D possibly being TRBD1 (5 bases). Germline V gene lookup returns CDR1 SGHVS and CDR2 FQNEAQ. The V end was cut by 0 bases, the J end by 7 bases, with 21 bases between. There are 17 residues in the CDR3. CDR3 loop: CASSLALREKGADEAFF. For the CDR3, the DNA is TGTGCCAGCAGCTTAGCGCTCAGGGAAAAAGGGGCGGATGAAGCTTTCTTT. The full variable domain, completed using reference TRBV7-8 and TRBJ1-1, is GAGVSQSPRYKVAKRGQDVALRCDPISGHVSLFWYQQALGQGPEFLTYFQNEAQLDKSGLPSDRFFAERPEGSVSTLKIQRTQQEDSAVYLCASSLALREKGADEAFFGQGTRLTVV.

The genes are TRBV2 and TRBJ2-7, with a possible D match to TRBD2 (7 bases). The CDR3 loop spans 14 amino acids. Germline CDR1 SNHLY, CDR2 FYNNEI. V lost 8 bases, J lost 6 bases, and 20 bases lay in between. For the CDR3, the DNA is TGTGCCAGCTCGGTCGAGGGGGGGCCCGGCGAGCAGTACTTC. It encodes CASSVEGGPGEQYF.

The chain carries TRBV5-4 and TRBJ1-4; TRBD1 might be the D (5 bases). Trimming stripped 4 bases from V and 0 bases from J, with 10 bases between. Germline V CDR1 and CDR2: SGHNT, YYREEE (reference sequence). The CDR3 spans 15 residues. CDR3 bases: TGTGCCAGCAGCCTCGGGGGGACAACTAATGAAAAACTGTTTTTT. Protein sequence: CASSLGGTTNEKLFF.

The chain links TRBV27 to TRBJ1-2, with a tentative D call TRBD1 (6 bases). The CDR3 consists of 14 residues. The germline V and J ends were trimmed by 4 bases and 5 bases, with 14 bases remaining between them. Germline CDR1 and CDR2: MNHEY and SMNVEV (reference sequence). As DNA, the CDR3 is TGTGCCAGCAGTTCCACTCAGGGGTGGTATGGCTACACCTTC. This gives the protein CASSSTQGWYGYTF.

Of note for this clone: At one end, the junction sequence differs from germline, possibly due to a read error. CDR3 residues: CASRETGGPQGTQYF. In nucleotides, the CDR3 is TGTGCCAGCAGAGAAACGGGGGGGCCCCAAGGGACCCAGTACTTC. The chain is built from TRBV2 and TRBJ2-5, with 8 bases that match TRBD2. Germline assignment: CDR1 SNHLY and CDR2 FYNNEI. This CDR3 comprises 15 residues.

The chain recombines TRBV24-1 with TRBJ2-2; a weak D match, TRBD1 (5 bases). Trimming took off 3 bases at V and 2 bases at J, with 9 bases between the two ends. CDR3 size: 15 residues. The germline CDR1 and CDR2 sequences are KGHDR and SFDVKD. CDR3 amino acids: CATSDIQGNTGELFF. The DNA of the CDR3 is TGTGCCACCAGTGATATTCAGGGTAACACCGGGGAGCTGTTTTTT.

The chain combines TRBV5-4 with TRBJ1-4; D unresolved. V gave up 0 bases and J gave up 3 bases, with 9 bases separating them. Per germline, CDR1 SGHNT and CDR2 YYREEE (reference sequence). This CDR3 has 15 amino acids. The CDR3 coding sequence is TGTGCCAGCAGCTTGGGAGAGGCAGCTAATGAAAAACTGTTTTTT. Its translation is CASSLGEAANEKLFF.

V and J are TRBV5-1 and TRBJ1-2, with TRBD1 identical over 9 bases. V trimming: 5 bases; J trimming: 6 bases; junction bases outside the gene matches: 5. The CDR3 is 13 amino acids. The germline V gene has CDR1 SGHRS and CDR2 YFSETQ. CDR3 DNA sequence: TGCGCCAGCAGTCCGGGGGACAGGGATGGCTACACCTTC. This encodes CASSPGDRDGYTF.